This TCR beta chain was captured by sequencing in a study of shared clonotypes between healthy human individuals. Study-wide context: Donor composition was two women and three men, aged 18 to 49.

CDR3 length: 14 amino acids. Germline V lookup: CDR1 LNHDA, CDR2 SQIVND (reference sequence). V lost 7 bases to trimming and J lost 4 bases, with 14 bases between them. CD8 cells regarded as naive lacked CD45RO, were positively chosen for CCR7, and omitted terminally differentiated effector memory CD45RA+ cells. Worth noting for this clone: Its antigen is as yet unknown.

TCRdb's copy holds only in-frame clones and misses some; the assay was immunoSEQ multiplex PCR. The table shows about 2.2 million clones, with roughly 95% occurring only once. Study findings and constraints: Generation of non-shared clonotypes was less probable than generation of clonotypes shared by all four donors. Four donors shared 4.5% to 6.5% of their naive CD4 clonotypes.

The sequenced sample consisted of naive CD8+ T cells from PBMCs. The genes are TRBV19 and TRBJ1-5; D is uncertain. The source is a man aged 18 to 29 in good health. Some clones in this sample may be carry-over from other donors' samples. The CDR3 loop is CASIDRMGNQPQHF. The CDR3 DNA is TGTGCCAGTATAGACCGGATGGGAAATCAGCCCCAGCATTTT.